The 8 T cell receptor beta chains in this list originate from one sample, sequenced in a study of cytomegalovirus exposure and HLA in healthy donors. The study ran its PCR with 60 Vbeta and 13 Jbeta primers. The data were produced by immunoSEQ multiplex PCR, yet TCRdb's version contains in-frame clones alone and is incomplete. The table counts some 42,000 clones; roughly 1.3% lies in the top ten. Sequences were obtained from PBMCs. The receptors here all came from a man younger than 45 in good health and CMV-seronegative.

The chain combines TRBV5-1 with TRBJ2-7; 7 bases agree with TRBD1. V lost 0 bases, J lost 0 bases, and 3 bases stayed unmatched. Germline CDR1 and CDR2: SGHRS and YFSETQ. This CDR3 is built from 15 residues. CDR3 residues: CASSLGGQSSYEQYF. The DNA for the CDR3 is TGCGCCAGCAGCTTGGGGGGACAGAGCTCCTACGAGCAGTACTTC.

The chain combines TRBV30 with TRBJ1-5; D remains ambiguous. This CDR3 spans 14 amino acids. Germline V gene lookup returns CDR1 GTSNPN and CDR2 SVGIG (reference sequence). The V and J ends lost 3 bases and 0 bases respectively, with 9 bases between them. CDR3 residues: CAWRLRNSNQPQHF. As DNA, the CDR3 is TGTGCCTGGAGGCTCAGAAATAGCAATCAGCCCCAGCATTTT.

V usage is TRBV7-8 and J usage is TRBJ2-7; D uncertain. Deletions cut 1 base from V and 2 bases from J, with 6 bases between. Germline loops: CDR1 SGHVS, CDR2 FQNEAQ. The CDR3 has 13 residues. This chain's CDR3 is CASSLGSTYEQYF. CDR3 coding DNA: TGTGCCAGCAGCTTAGGGAGTACCTACGAGCAGTACTTC.

Note on this clone: The junction shows a germline mismatch at one end, possibly a read error. The chain carries TRBV25-1 and TRBJ2-1; 11 nucleotides align to TRBD2. Germline CDR1 reads MGHDK; CDR2 reads SYGVNS. The CDR3 has 14 residues. CDR3 loop: CASSDASGGPSGVF. CDR3 DNA: TGTGCCAGCAGTGACGCTAGCGGGGGGCCCTCGGGAGTCTTC.

The gene calls are TRBV14 and TRBJ2-2; D not certain. Trimming cost V 1 base and J 5 bases, with 8 bases left between them. In germline, CDR1 is SGHDN, CDR2 FVKESK. The CDR3 sequence is 14 residues long. CDR3 in amino acids: CASSQVLGTGELFF. CDR3 coding DNA: TGTGCCAGCAGCCAAGTCCTAGGTACCGGGGAGCTGTTTTTT.

The chain links TRBV30 to TRBJ2-7; D ambiguous. The CDR3 is 13 residues long. In germline, CDR1 is GTSNPN, CDR2 SVGIG (reference sequence). The V end lost 0 bases, the J end lost 6 bases, and 12 bases lay between the germline ends. For the CDR3, the DNA is TGTGCCTGGAGTGTAAACCGAGGTAGCGAGCAGTACTTC. Amino acids: CAWSVNRGSEQYF. The variable domain in full, completed from reference TRBV30 and TRBJ2-7, reads SQTIHQWPATLVQPVGSPLSLECTVEGTSNPNLYWYRQAAGRGLQLLFYSVGIGQISSEVPQNLSASRPQDRQFILSSKKLLLSDSGFYLCAWSVNRGSEQYFGPGTRLTVT.

The V call is TRBV7-2, the J call TRBJ1-5; D perhaps matches TRBD1 (5 bases). V was cut by 5 bases and J by 6 bases, with 14 bases left in between. The CDR3 totals 14 residues. CDR1 is SGHTA and CDR2 is FQGNSA in the germline V gene. CDR3 DNA sequence: TGTGCCAGCAGCCAACAGGTGTCCAGTCAGCCCCAGCATTTT. Its translation is CASSQQVSSQPQHF.

This chain connects TRBV4-1 to TRBJ2-3; the D gene is possibly TRBD1 (6 bases). Looked up from germline, CDR1 is MGHRA and CDR2 is YSYEKL. The germline V and J ends were trimmed by 2 bases and 5 bases, with 8 bases remaining between them. This CDR3 is built from 13 residues. CDR3 sequence reads: CASSQPGEDTQYF. In DNA, the CDR3 is TGCGCCAGCAGCCAACCAGGGGAAGATACGCAGTATTTT.